This T cell receptor (beta chain) comes out of a study of T cell repertoires in cytomegalovirus infection. Study context: Recently identified HLA-C-restricted and well-studied HLA-B-restricted CMV epitopes were used. CMV infection and matching HLA type were both indicated by public TCR beta signatures. Study-level points and caveats: Clonotype analysis showed dominance of the ex vivo response by HLA-C-restricted CMV-specific TCR beta clonotypes. Carriage of CMV together with the relevant HLA was identifiable through cumulative public TCR beta family frequency.

This clonotype was seen a few times. Its specificity is not known. The V end was cut by 5 bases, the J end by 5 bases, with 19 bases between. Looked up from germline, CDR1 is SNHLY and CDR2 is FYNNEI. CDR3 length: 15 amino acids. TCRdb reprocessed the reads via MiXCR and lists one record per CDR3 protein. Of approximately 730,000 distinct CDR3 sequences in the sample, just under 30% were seen once. Sample: cultured CD8+ T cells from PBMCs, taken from culture after CMV antigen stimulation. V is TRBV2 and J is TRBJ2-7, with D perhaps matching TRBD1 or TRBD2 (7 bases each). This sequence originates from a human donor in good health (CMV status not recorded). Some clones in this sample may be carry-over from other donors' samples. CDR3 nucleotides: TGTGCCAGCAGTCTTTCAGGGGGGGGACGGGACGAGCAGTACTTC. Protein sequence: CASSLSGGGRDEQYF.